This entry features one TCR beta chain sequence. Its antigen is unknown. The sample is drawn from a study of shared clonotypes between healthy human individuals. Study-level results: Some clonotypes were shared by all four sorted-subset donors, while others were not shared. The non-shared ones had lower generation probabilities than the shared ones.

Produced via immunoSEQ multiplex PCR; TCRdb's table is partial and in-frame only. The sample lists more than 1.2 million clones, about 98.5% occurring once. Between the trimmed V and J ends, which lost 1 base and 1 base, there was a span of 12 bases. CDR1 is SGHRS, CDR2 YFSETQ, per germline. The CDR3 is made up of 16 amino acids. The rearrangement uses TRBV5-1 and TRBJ2-1, with D perhaps matching TRBD2 (5 bases). The receptor was isolated from a man in his thirties or forties in good health. The specimen sequenced was naive CD4+ T cells sorted from blood. Subset defined: CD45RA+ positively selected. The CDR3 protein is CASSLLEAESYNEQFF. DNA for the CDR3: TGCGCCAGCAGCTTGCTGGAAGCGGAGTCCTACAATGAGCAGTTCTTC.